A selection of T cell receptor beta chains follows, all from one sample in a study of PD-L1 blockade in urothelial cancer. Some clones are missing from TCRdb's copy, which holds only in-frame ones; the method was immunoSEQ multiplex PCR. The sample lists 130,000 or so clones; about 88% were seen once. The sample here was PBMCs, taken around atezolizumab (anti-PD-L1) treatment. These receptors were collected from a man aged 50 or older with urothelial cancer. The CDR3 runs from the conserved cysteine through the conserved F or W. Fields, in order: V gene, D gene, J gene, clone size, CDR3 DNA, CDR3 protein. The D gene is left open where the match is weak. Rows may omit the clone size; those that give it use once, few, many or a size class.

v_call: TRBV2
d_call: TRBD1
j_call: TRBJ2-5
clone_size: once
cdr3_nt: TGTGCCAGCCTTAGGGGACAGACAAACCAAGAGACCCAGTACTTC
cdr3_aa: CASLRGQTNQETQYF

v_call: TRBV12-2
d_call: .
j_call: TRBJ1-3
clone_size: .
cdr3_nt: TGTGCAAGTCGCTTAGCGCTCACCGGGACAGGGCCCTGTACTGGAAACACCATATATTTT
cdr3_aa: CASRLALTGTGPCTGNTIYF

v_call: TRBV28
d_call: TRBD2
j_call: TRBJ2-1
clone_size: .
cdr3_nt: TGTGCCAGCAGTTTAGTTGCGGGGGTGGACAATGAGCAGTTCTTC
cdr3_aa: CASSLVAGVDNEQFF

v_call: TRBV7-3
d_call: TRBD2
j_call: TRBJ2-1
clone_size: .
cdr3_nt: TGTGCCAGCAGCTTAACCTCGCTTAGCGGGATCAATGAGCAGTTCTTC
cdr3_aa: CASSLTSLSGINEQFF

v_call: TRBV5-1
d_call: .
j_call: TRBJ2-3
clone_size: .
cdr3_nt: TGCGCCAGCAGCCCACGCGGGACAGCCACCACAGATACGCAGTATTTT
cdr3_aa: CASSPRGTATTDTQYF

v_call: TRBV28
d_call: .
j_call: TRBJ2-3
clone_size: .
cdr3_nt: TGTGCCAGCAGTTCCGGGACTAGCACAGATACGCAGTATTTT
cdr3_aa: CASSSGTSTDTQYF

v_call: TRBV5-1
d_call: TRBD2
j_call: TRBJ2-1
clone_size: .
cdr3_nt: TGCGCCAGCAAAACTAGCGGGAGGGCGGGAGCGGAGCTCTTC
cdr3_aa: CASKTSGRAGAELF

v_call: TRBV10-2
d_call: TRBD2
j_call: TRBJ2-1
clone_size: .
cdr3_nt: TGCGCCAGCAGGAGGACTAGCGGGACTAGCAATGAGCAGTTCTTC
cdr3_aa: CASRRTSGTSNEQFF

v_call: TRBV6-1
d_call: TRBD1
j_call: TRBJ2-2
clone_size: .
cdr3_nt: TGTGCCAGCAGTGGACAGGGGGCAATCGGGGAGCTGTTTTTT
cdr3_aa: CASSGQGAIGELFF

v_call: TRBV6-5
d_call: .
j_call: TRBJ1-2
clone_size: .
cdr3_nt: TGTGCCAGCACCAGGACGGGGATGCTCTCGGGCTACACCTTC
cdr3_aa: CASTRTGMLSGYTF

v_call: TRBV7-9
d_call: .
j_call: TRBJ2-7
clone_size: .
cdr3_nt: TGTGCCAGCAGCTTGTACTACGAGCAGTACTTC
cdr3_aa: CASSLYYEQYF

v_call: TRBV2
d_call: .
j_call: TRBJ2-1
clone_size: few
cdr3_nt: TGTGCCAGCAGGAGCGATACCTACAATGAGCAGTTCTTC
cdr3_aa: CASRSDTYNEQFF

v_call: TRBV28
d_call: .
j_call: TRBJ1-4
clone_size: .
cdr3_nt: TGTGCCAGCAGTCCGCCTCAGGGGGAAAAACTGTTTTTT
cdr3_aa: CASSPPQGEKLFF

v_call: TRBV28
d_call: TRBD1
j_call: TRBJ2-7
clone_size: once
cdr3_nt: TGTGCCAGCAGAGAGCAGGGGGCTTCCTACGAGCAGTACTTC
cdr3_aa: CASREQGASYEQYF

v_call: TRBV5-1
d_call: .
j_call: TRBJ1-4
clone_size: .
cdr3_nt: TGCGCCAGCAGCTTGAATCGGGGGGGAAATGGAAAACTGTTTTTT
cdr3_aa: CASSLNRGGNGKLFF

v_call: TRBV4-1
d_call: TRBD1
j_call: TRBJ1-6
clone_size: .
cdr3_nt: TGCGCCAGCAGCCAAGAAGGGGGCCCGGGGTCACCCCTCCACTTT
cdr3_aa: CASSQEGGPGSPLHF

v_call: TRBV19
d_call: .
j_call: TRBJ1-2
clone_size: few
cdr3_nt: TGTGCCAGTAGTGATATAACAGGTGTCCGCTATGGCTACACCTTC
cdr3_aa: CASSDITGVRYGYTF

v_call: TRBV4-2
d_call: .
j_call: TRBJ1-2
clone_size: .
cdr3_nt: TGTGCCAGCAGCCCCGGGACACGCTATGGCTACACCTTC
cdr3_aa: CASSPGTRYGYTF

v_call: TRBV2
d_call: TRBD1
j_call: TRBJ2-7
clone_size: .
cdr3_nt: TGTGCCAGCGTACGGGACAGGGATTTCTTCGAGCAGTACTTC
cdr3_aa: CASVRDRDFFEQYF

v_call: TRBV6-1
d_call: TRBD1
j_call: TRBJ1-4
clone_size: .
cdr3_nt: TGTGCCAGCAGTGCGGACAGGGGGCAGAAACTGTTTTTT
cdr3_aa: CASSADRGQKLFF